What follows describes a single T cell receptor beta chain. What it binds is not known. Treatment was busulfan-fludarabine conditioning, a marrow graft, and cyclophosphamide on days +3 and +4. The entry originates in a study of T cells after posttransplantation cyclophosphamide. Study conclusions and caveats: Donor-recipient repertoire similarity was low at 1-2 months, rising over year one.

CDR3 length equals 13 residues. V was trimmed by 6 bases and J by 7 bases, leaving 10 bases between them. Germline V gives CDR1 MNHEY, CDR2 SMNVEV (reference sequence). Generated by immunoSEQ multiplex PCR, the TCRdb table keeps only in-frame clones and is missing some. The sample carries roughly 5,200 clones, about 72% recorded once. The chain recombines TRBV27 with TRBJ1-6; possible D gene TRBD1, 6 bases. This sequence was found in a male patient between 55 and 70 years old who received an allogeneic stem cell transplant from an unrelated donor, was CMV-positive, and had acute GVHD only. Some T cells may be transferred from the graft donor. Sequences were derived from PBMCs, sampled 362 days after allogeneic stem cell transplant with posttransplant cyclophosphamide. CDR3 DNA sequence: TGTGCCAGCAGCCCGGGACACAATTCACCCCTCCACTTT. This codes for CASSPGHNSPLHF.